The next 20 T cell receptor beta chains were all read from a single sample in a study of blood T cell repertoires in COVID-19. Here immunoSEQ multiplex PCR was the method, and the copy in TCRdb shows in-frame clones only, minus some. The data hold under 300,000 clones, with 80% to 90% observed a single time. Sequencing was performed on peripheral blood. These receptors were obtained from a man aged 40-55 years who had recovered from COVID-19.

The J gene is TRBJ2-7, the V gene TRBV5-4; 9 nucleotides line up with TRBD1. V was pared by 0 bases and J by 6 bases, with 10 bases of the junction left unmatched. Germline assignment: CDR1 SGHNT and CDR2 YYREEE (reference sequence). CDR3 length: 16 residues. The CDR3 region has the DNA TGTGCCAGCAGCTTGGGGGCACCGGGACAGGGAAGCGAGCAGTACTTC. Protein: CASSLGAPGQGSEQYF. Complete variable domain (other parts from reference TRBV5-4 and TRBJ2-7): ETGVTQSPTHLIKTRGQQVTLRCSSQSGHNTVSWYQQALGQGPQFIFQYYREEENGRGNFPPRFSGLQFPNYSSELNVNALELDDSALYLCASSLGAPGQGSEQYFGPGTRLTVT.

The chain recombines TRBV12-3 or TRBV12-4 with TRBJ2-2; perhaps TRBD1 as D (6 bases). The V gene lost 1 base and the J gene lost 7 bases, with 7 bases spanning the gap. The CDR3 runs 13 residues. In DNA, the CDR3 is TGTGCCAGCAGTTTAGACAGGGTCGGGGAGCTGTTTTTT. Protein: CASSLDRVGELFF.

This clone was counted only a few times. The CDR3 here is CASSLGRGASSYEQYF. CDR3 coding DNA: TGTGCCAGCAGCTTGGGGCGGGGCGCGAGCTCCTACGAGCAGTACTTC. The rearrangement joins TRBV5-4 to TRBJ2-7, with TRBD2 as a possible D gene (6 bases). V was shortened by 0 bases and J by 0 bases, with 13 bases between the two germline ends. CDR1 is SGHNT, CDR2 YYREEE, per germline (reference sequence). The length of the CDR3 is 16 residues.

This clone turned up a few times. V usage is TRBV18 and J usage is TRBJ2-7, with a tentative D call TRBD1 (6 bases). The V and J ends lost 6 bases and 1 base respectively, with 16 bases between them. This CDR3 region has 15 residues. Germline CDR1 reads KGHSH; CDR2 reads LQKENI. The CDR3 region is CASSLDRQASYEQYF. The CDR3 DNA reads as TGTGCCAGCTCGCTTGACAGACAGGCGTCCTACGAGCAGTACTTC.

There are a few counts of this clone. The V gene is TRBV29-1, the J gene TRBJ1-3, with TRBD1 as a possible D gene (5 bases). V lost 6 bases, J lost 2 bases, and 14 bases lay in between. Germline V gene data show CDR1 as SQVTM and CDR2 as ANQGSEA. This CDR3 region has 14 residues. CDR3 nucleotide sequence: TGCAGCGTGTACTCAGGGTTAACTGGAAACACCATATATTTT. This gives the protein CSVYSGLTGNTIYF. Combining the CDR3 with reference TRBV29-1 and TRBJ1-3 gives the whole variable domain SAVISQKPSRDICQRGTSLTIQCQVDSQVTMMFWYRQQPGQSLTLIATANQGSEATYESGFVIDKFPISRPNLTFSTLTVSNMSPEDSSIYLCSVYSGLTGNTIYFGEGSWLTVV.

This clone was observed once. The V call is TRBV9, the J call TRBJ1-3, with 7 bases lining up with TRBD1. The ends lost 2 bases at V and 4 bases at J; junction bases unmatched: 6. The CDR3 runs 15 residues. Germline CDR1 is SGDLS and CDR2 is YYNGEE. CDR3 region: CASSVMTGPGNTIYF. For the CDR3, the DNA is TGTGCCAGCAGCGTTATGACAGGGCCAGGAAACACCATATATTTT.

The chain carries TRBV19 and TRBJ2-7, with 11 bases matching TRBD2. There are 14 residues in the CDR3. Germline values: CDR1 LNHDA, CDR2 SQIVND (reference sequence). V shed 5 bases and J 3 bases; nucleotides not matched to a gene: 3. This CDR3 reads CASSLGTSGYEQYF. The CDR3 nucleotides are TGTGCCAGTAGTTTGGGGACTAGCGGCTACGAGCAGTACTTC.

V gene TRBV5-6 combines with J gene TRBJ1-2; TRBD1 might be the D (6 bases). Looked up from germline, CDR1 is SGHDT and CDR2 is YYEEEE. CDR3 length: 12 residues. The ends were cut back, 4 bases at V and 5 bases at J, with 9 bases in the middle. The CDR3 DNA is TGTGCCAGCAGCCGGACAGCTTATGGCTACACCTTC. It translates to CASSRTAYGYTF. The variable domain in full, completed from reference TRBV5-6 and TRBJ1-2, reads DAGVTQSPTHLIKTRGQQVTLRCSPKSGHDTVSWYQQALGQGPQFIFQYYEEEERQRGNFPDRFSGHQFPNYSSELNVNALLLGDSALYLCASSRTAYGYTFGSGTRLTVV.

This CDR3 is CAWSNRGEAFF. In DNA form, the CDR3 reads TGTGCCTGGAGTAACAGGGGAGAAGCTTTCTTT. The chain links TRBV30 to TRBJ1-1; 7 nucleotides agree with TRBD1. Per the germline V gene, CDR1 is GTSNPN and CDR2 is SVGIG (reference sequence). The CDR3 sequence is 11 residues long. The J segment lost 8 bases and the V segment lost 2 bases, leaving 2 bases of the junction unmatched.

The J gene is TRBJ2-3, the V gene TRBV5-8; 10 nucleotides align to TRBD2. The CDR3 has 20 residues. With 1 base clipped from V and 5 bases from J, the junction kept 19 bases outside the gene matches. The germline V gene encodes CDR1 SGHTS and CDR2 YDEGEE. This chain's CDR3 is CASSLYGTIDPSGSLDTQYF. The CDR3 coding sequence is TGTGCCAGCAGCTTGTATGGGACCATAGACCCTAGCGGGAGTTTAGATACGCAGTATTTT.

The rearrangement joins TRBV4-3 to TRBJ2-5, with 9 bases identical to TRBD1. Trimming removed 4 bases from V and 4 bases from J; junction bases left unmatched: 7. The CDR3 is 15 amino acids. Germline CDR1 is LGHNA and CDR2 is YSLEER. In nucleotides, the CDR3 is TGCGCCAGCAGCCTCGGGACAGGGTCAGCAGAGACCCAGTACTTC. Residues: CASSLGTGSAETQYF.

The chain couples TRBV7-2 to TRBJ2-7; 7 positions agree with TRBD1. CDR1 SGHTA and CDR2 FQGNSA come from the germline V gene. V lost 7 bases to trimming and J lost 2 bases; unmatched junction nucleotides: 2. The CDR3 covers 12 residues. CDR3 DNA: TGTGCCAGCACCGGACAGGCCTACGAGCAGTACTTC. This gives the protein CASTGQAYEQYF.

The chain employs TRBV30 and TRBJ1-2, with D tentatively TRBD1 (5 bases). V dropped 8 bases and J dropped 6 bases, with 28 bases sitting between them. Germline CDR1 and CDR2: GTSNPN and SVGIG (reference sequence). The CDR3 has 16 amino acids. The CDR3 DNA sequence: TGTGCCCTCATGATTTGGAGGGGAGGGTATGGACATGGCTACACCTTC. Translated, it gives CALMIWRGGYGHGYTF.

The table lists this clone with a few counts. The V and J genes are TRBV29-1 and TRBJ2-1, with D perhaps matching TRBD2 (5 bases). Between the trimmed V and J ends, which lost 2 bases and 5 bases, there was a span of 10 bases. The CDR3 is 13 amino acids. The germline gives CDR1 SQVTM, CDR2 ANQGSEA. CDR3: CSVEQDFNNEQFF. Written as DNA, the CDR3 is TGCAGCGTTGAACAGGACTTCAACAATGAGCAGTTCTTC.

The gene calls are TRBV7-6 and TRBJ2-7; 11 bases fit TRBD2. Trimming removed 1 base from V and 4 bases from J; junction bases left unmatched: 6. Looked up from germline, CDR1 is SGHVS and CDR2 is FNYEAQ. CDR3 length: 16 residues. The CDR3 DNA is TGTGCCAGCAGCTTAGTTGGGACTAGCGGCGGTTACGAGCAGTACTTC. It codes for CASSLVGTSGGYEQYF.

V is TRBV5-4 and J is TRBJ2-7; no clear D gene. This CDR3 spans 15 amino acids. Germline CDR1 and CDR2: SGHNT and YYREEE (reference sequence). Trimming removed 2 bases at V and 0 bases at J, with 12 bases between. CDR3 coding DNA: TGTGCCAGCAGCTTCGGTGGTCCTAGCTCCTACGAGCAGTACTTC. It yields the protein CASSFGGPSSYEQYF.

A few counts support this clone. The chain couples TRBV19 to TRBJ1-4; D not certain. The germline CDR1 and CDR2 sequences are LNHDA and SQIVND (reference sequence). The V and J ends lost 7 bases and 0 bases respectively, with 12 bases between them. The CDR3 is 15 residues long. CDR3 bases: TGTGCCAGTAAATCGGGAGGTGCAACTAATGAAAAACTGTTTTTT. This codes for CASKSGGATNEKLFF. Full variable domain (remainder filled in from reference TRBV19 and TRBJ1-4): DGGITQSPKYLFRKEGQNVTLSCEQNLNHDAMYWYRQDPGQGLRLIYYSQIVNDFQKGDIAEGYSVSREKKESFPLTVTSAQKNPTAFYLCASKSGGATNEKLFFGSGTQLSVL.

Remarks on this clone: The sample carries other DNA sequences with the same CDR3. DNA of the CDR3: TGTGCCAGCAGCTTAACAGAGAACACTGAAGCTTTCTTT. Residues: CASSLTENTEAFF. The chain combines TRBV5-6 with TRBJ1-1, with D hard to call. The CDR3 covers 13 residues. The V end was cut by 2 bases, the J end by 1 base, with 6 bases between. CDR1 is SGHDT, CDR2 YYEEEE, per germline. Using reference TRBV5-6 and TRBJ1-1 for the parts outside the CDR3, the full variable domain is DAGVTQSPTHLIKTRGQQVTLRCSPKSGHDTVSWYQQALGQGPQFIFQYYEEEERQRGNFPDRFSGHQFPNYSSELNVNALLLGDSALYLCASSLTENTEAFFGQGTRLTVV.

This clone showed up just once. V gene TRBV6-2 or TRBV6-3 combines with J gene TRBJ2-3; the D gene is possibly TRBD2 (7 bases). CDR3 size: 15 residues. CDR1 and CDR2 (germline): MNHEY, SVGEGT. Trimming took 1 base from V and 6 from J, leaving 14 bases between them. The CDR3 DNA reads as TGTGCCAGCAGTTACTACGGGGGGCGAGAGGATACGCAGTATTTT. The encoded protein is CASSYYGGREDTQYF.

The DNA of the CDR3 is TGTGCCAGCAGCCCTACAGCTGGAAACACCATATATTTT. Its protein product is CASSPTAGNTIYF. The chain is built from TRBV7-9 and TRBJ1-3; D is ambiguous. The V end was cut by 5 bases, the J end by 2 bases, with 7 bases between. Germline V gene sequence: CDR1 SEHNR, CDR2 FQNEAQ (reference sequence). The CDR3 consists of 13 residues.